The 32 T cell receptor beta chains below all came from one sample that was sequenced in a study of blood T cell repertoires in COVID-19 (dated by TCRdb to 2018 to 2020). The method behind the library was the immunoSEQ multiplex PCR assay. The immuneACCESS repertoire file appears here via TCRdb, limited to in-frame rearrangements. These files lack a portion of the clones; in checked studies, under half of the deficit traces to unresolved V genes, and the cause of the others is not known. Here the sample has about 31,000 clones; roughly 90% occur a single time. More than 0.45% of the sample rests with the top ten. Sequenced input: peripheral blood. Receptors were obtained from a woman between 40 and 50 years old with active or convalescent COVID-19.

This rearrangement joins TRBV5-8 to TRBJ2-7; TRBD1 aligns across 9 bases. V lost 0 bases and J lost 5; bases outside the gene matches: 9. Germline V lookup: CDR1 SGHTS, CDR2 YDEGEE. The CDR3 totals 16 residues. CDR3 in amino acids: CASSLGVRTGGDEQYF. CDR3 bases: TGTGCCAGCAGCTTGGGGGTCAGAACAGGGGGCGACGAGCAGTACTTC.

The chain uses TRBV13 and TRBJ2-3, with TRBD1 matching over 9 bases. With V trimmed by 2 bases and J by 2 bases, 5 bases remained unmatched. Germline CDR1 reads PRHDT; CDR2 reads FYEKMQ (reference sequence). The CDR3 runs 16 residues. The CDR3 DNA reads as TGTGCCAGCAGCTTAAGGCGGACAGGGGCCACAGATACGCAGTATTTT. It codes for CASSLRRTGATDTQYF. Complete variable domain (other parts from reference TRBV13 and TRBJ2-3): AAGVIQSPRHLIKEKRETATLKCYPIPRHDTVYWYQQGPGQDPQFLISFYEKMQSDKGSIPDRFSAQQFSDYHSELNMSSLELGDSALYFCASSLRRTGATDTQYFGPGTRLTVL.

V gene TRBV19 combines with J gene TRBJ2-6; possible D gene TRBD1, 5 bases. The CDR3 runs 15 residues. Per germline, CDR1 LNHDA and CDR2 SQIVND (reference sequence). Trimming left V 0 bases short and J 2 bases short, with 5 bases between. The CDR3: CASSIDRAGANVLTF. In nucleotides, the CDR3 is TGTGCCAGTAGTATAGACAGGGCTGGGGCCAACGTCCTGACTTTC.

The rearrangement links TRBV9 to TRBJ1-1; D remains ambiguous. CDR3 length: 14 amino acids. Trimming pared 1 base from V and 3 bases from J, leaving 10 bases between. The germline V gene has CDR1 SGDLS and CDR2 YYNGEE. CDR3 amino acids: CASSVRREDTEAFF. Written as DNA, the CDR3 is TGTGCCAGCAGCGTAAGGAGGGAAGACACTGAAGCTTTCTTT. Combining the CDR3 with reference TRBV9 and TRBJ1-1 gives the whole variable domain DSGVTQTPKHLITATGQRVTLRCSPRSGDLSVYWYQQSLDQGLQFLIQYYNGEERAKGNILERFSAQQFPDLHSELNLSSLELGDSALYFCASSVRREDTEAFFGQGTRLTVV.

The rearrangement links TRBV19 to TRBJ1-5; the D gene is possibly TRBD1 (6 bases). CDR1 is LNHDA and CDR2 is SQIVND in the germline V gene (reference sequence). The germline V and J ends were trimmed by 4 bases and 6 bases, with 10 bases remaining between them. This CDR3 comprises 13 residues. The CDR3 sequence: CASSTQGFQPQHF. As DNA, the CDR3 is TGTGCCAGTAGTACACAGGGTTTTCAGCCCCAGCATTTT.

The CDR3 DNA reads TGCGCCAGCAGCTTATCCGGGACAGGGAACTACGCTTTCTTT. Translating it yields CASSLSGTGNYAFF. The V gene is TRBV5-1, the J gene TRBJ1-1; TRBD1 agrees at 9 bases. CDR1 SGHRS and CDR2 YFSETQ come from the germline V gene. This CDR3 has 14 amino acids. With V trimmed by 2 bases and J by 11 bases, 10 bases remained unmatched.

The V and J genes are TRBV27 and TRBJ2-3; 12 nucleotides agree with TRBD2. The CDR3 consists of 15 residues. The junction had 3 bases not matched to a gene; V was cut back by 5 bases and J by 3 bases. Germline loops: CDR1 MNHEY, CDR2 SMNVEV (reference sequence). The CDR3 spells CASSTGTSGTDTQYF. CDR3 coding DNA: TGTGCCAGCAGTACAGGGACTAGCGGGACAGATACGCAGTATTTT.

This chain's CDR3 is CASSDGGQGESETQYF. CDR3 DNA sequence: TGTGCCAGCAGCGATGGTGGGCAGGGGGAGTCGGAGACCCAGTACTTC. The V and J genes are TRBV7-9 and TRBJ2-5; 7 nucleotides line up with TRBD1. From germline, CDR1 is SEHNR and CDR2 FQNEAQ (reference sequence). The CDR3 totals 16 residues. Trimming took 5 bases from V and 5 from J; bases not matched to a gene: 14.

About this clone: Other DNA sequences in this specimen translate into the identical CDR3. This rearrangement joins TRBV4-3 to TRBJ2-7, with D possibly matching TRBD2 (5 bases). This CDR3 is 13 amino acids long. CDR1 and CDR2 from the germline V gene are LGHNA and YSLEER. V dropped 0 bases and J dropped 3 bases, with 6 bases sitting between them. CDR3 sequence (DNA): TGCGCCAGCAGCCAAGATCGGGGCTACGAGCAGTACTTC. It encodes CASSQDRGYEQYF.

This clone was observed a single time. The chain links TRBV9 to TRBJ2-2, with 9 bases aligning to TRBD1. V lost 3 bases, J lost 3 bases, and 9 bases stayed unmatched. The CDR3 sequence is 17 residues long. Germline CDR1 SGDLS, CDR2 YYNGEE. The CDR3 here is CASSAYGQGRDTGELFF. CDR3 nucleotides: TGTGCCAGCAGCGCCTACGGACAGGGGAGGGACACCGGGGAGCTGTTTTTT. Full variable domain (outside the CDR3, taken from reference TRBV9 and TRBJ2-2): DSGVTQTPKHLITATGQRVTLRCSPRSGDLSVYWYQQSLDQGLQFLIQYYNGEERAKGNILERFSAQQFPDLHSELNLSSLELGDSALYFCASSAYGQGRDTGELFFGEGSRLTVL.

This clone showed up just once. This rearrangement joins TRBV19 to TRBJ2-2; 9 nucleotides agree with TRBD1. This CDR3 region has 16 residues. Per the germline V gene, CDR1 is LNHDA and CDR2 is SQIVND (reference sequence). V shed 0 bases, J shed 4 bases, and the junction held 3 bases outside the gene matches. The CDR3 DNA is TGTGCCAGTAGTATAGAAACAGGGGGCGGCACCGGGGAGCTGTTTTTT. Translating it yields CASSIETGGGTGELFF.

The chain joins TRBV19 to TRBJ1-1, with 7 bases identical to TRBD1. The CDR3 is 14 residues long. After removal of 5 bases from V and 3 bases from J, the junction contained 6 bases not matched to a gene. Germline lookup yields CDR1 LNHDA and CDR2 SQIVND (reference sequence). CDR3 sequence: CASSAVTGDTEAFF. CDR3 nucleotides: TGTGCCAGTAGTGCGGTTACAGGGGACACTGAAGCTTTCTTT.

V usage is TRBV28 and J usage is TRBJ2-7; TRBD1 aligns across 11 bases. Germline V CDR1 and CDR2: MDHEN, SYDVKM. This CDR3 region has 15 residues. The ends lost 5 bases at V and 2 bases at J; junction bases unmatched: 5. The CDR3 DNA is TGTGCCAGCAGTGGACAGGGGGCGTCGGCCTACGAGCAGTACTTC. Its protein is CASSGQGASAYEQYF.

V usage is TRBV19 and J usage is TRBJ2-7, with TRBD1 identical over 8 bases. This CDR3 has 17 amino acids. The V and J ends lost 3 bases and 3 bases, in that order; junction bases with no gene match: 13. CDR1 is LNHDA, CDR2 SQIVND, per germline (reference sequence). The CDR3 spells CASSIPSGAGGGYEQYF. DNA of the CDR3: TGTGCCAGTAGTATCCCCTCTGGGGCAGGGGGCGGCTACGAGCAGTACTTC.

The rearrangement joins TRBV4-1 to TRBJ1-5, with 7 bases lining up with TRBD1. This CDR3 spans 14 amino acids. Germline CDR1 is MGHRA and CDR2 is YSYEKL. V shed 5 bases, J shed 2 bases, and the junction held 3 bases outside the gene matches. CDR3 loop: CASSLDRGNQPQHF. In DNA form, the CDR3 reads TGCGCCAGCAGCTTAGACAGGGGCAATCAGCCCCAGCATTTT.

The genes are TRBV28 and TRBJ1-2, with 8 bases lining up with TRBD1. The germline CDR1 and CDR2 sequences are MDHEN and SYDVKM. J was trimmed by 4 bases and V by 3 bases; bases with no gene match: 4. The CDR3 is 14 amino acids. CDR3 sequence reads: CASSFQGAIYGYTF. DNA for the CDR3: TGTGCCAGCAGTTTTCAGGGGGCTATCTATGGCTACACCTTC.

This chain uses TRBV5-1 with TRBJ2-7; 8 bases fit TRBD1. The germline V gene has CDR1 SGHRS and CDR2 YFSETQ. The CDR3 contains 15 residues. After removal of 3 bases from V and 1 base from J, the junction contained 6 bases not matched to a gene. CDR3 sequence reads: CASSSGQGLSYEQYF. The DNA for the CDR3 is TGCGCCAGCAGCTCCGGACAGGGCTTATCCTACGAGCAGTACTTC.

The chain carries TRBV2 and TRBJ2-2, with TRBD1 matching over 8 bases. Per germline, CDR1 SNHLY and CDR2 FYNNEI. The CDR3 has 15 residues. V shed 10 bases, J shed 0 bases, and the junction held 7 bases outside the gene matches. CDR3 residues: CATTTGDTNTGELFF. The CDR3 nucleotides read TGTGCCACCACGACAGGGGATACGAACACCGGGGAGCTGTTTTTT.

The genes are TRBV6-6 and TRBJ1-2; D perhaps matches TRBD1 (5 bases). Germline V lookup: CDR1 MNHNY, CDR2 SVGAGI (reference sequence). Trimming removed 2 bases from V and 3 bases from J, with 16 bases in between. This CDR3 contains 16 residues. CDR3 sequence reads: CASSYTRAPGDYGYTF. The CDR3 coding sequence is TGTGCCAGCAGTTACACCAGGGCCCCTGGGGACTATGGCTACACCTTC.

This chain uses TRBV9 with TRBJ1-3; D gene unclear. This CDR3 comprises 15 residues. Germline V gene data show CDR1 as SGDLS and CDR2 as YYNGEE. Trimming took off 2 bases at V and 5 bases at J, with 14 bases between the two ends. CDR3 residues: CASSVAGDTRNTIYF. The CDR3 region has the DNA TGTGCCAGCAGCGTGGCGGGCGATACTCGAAACACCATATATTTT.

V usage is TRBV27 and J usage is TRBJ1-2, with 7 bases matching TRBD1. J gave up 7 bases and V 6 bases, and 11 bases lay outside the gene matches. The germline CDR1 and CDR2 sequences are MNHEY and SMNVEV (reference sequence). The length of the CDR3 is 14 residues. CDR3 protein: CASSPRQGIAGYTF. The CDR3 nucleotides are TGTGCCAGCAGCCCAAGACAGGGTATTGCTGGCTACACCTTC.

V is TRBV28 and J is TRBJ1-2; D perhaps matches TRBD1 (6 bases). Germline-derived CDR1 and CDR2 are MDHEN and SYDVKM. Trimming removed 3 bases at V and 6 bases at J, with 14 bases between. The CDR3 is 14 residues long. In nucleotides, the CDR3 is TGTGCCAGCAGTTTCGTCGGGGGGGCGGATGGCTACACCTTC. The encoded protein is CASSFVGGADGYTF.

The chain recombines TRBV9 with TRBJ2-1, with 14 bases lining up with TRBD2. This CDR3 comprises 19 residues. Germline CDR1 SGDLS, CDR2 YYNGEE. V gave up 4 bases and J gave up 3 bases; unmatched junction bases: 12. CDR3 in DNA: TGTGCCAGCAGCCTGGGCTCCGGGACTAGCGGGAGTAGCTACAATGAGCAGTTCTTC. It encodes CASSLGSGTSGSSYNEQFF.

The chain employs TRBV28 and TRBJ2-4, with 12 bases matching TRBD1. Germline V gene sequence: CDR1 MDHEN, CDR2 SYDVKM. CDR3 size: 16 residues. Unmatched junction bases numbered 5, after V lost 4 bases and J lost 4 bases. The chain's CDR3 is CASSSGQGAGKNIQYF. CDR3 coding DNA: TGTGCCAGCAGTTCGGGACAGGGGGCGGGAAAAAACATTCAGTACTTC.

The rearrangement uses TRBV11-2 and TRBJ2-3, with TRBD2 matching 7 bases. The trim removed 1 base at V and 2 bases at J, leaving 3 bases unmatched. The germline V gene encodes CDR1 SGHAT and CDR2 FQNNGV. The length of the CDR3 is 15 residues. The CDR3 loop reads CASSLASGITDTQYF. CDR3 sequence (DNA): TGTGCCAGCAGCTTAGCTAGCGGAATCACAGATACGCAGTATTTT.

The chain is built from TRBV7-6 and TRBJ2-1; D gene uncertain. The CDR3 is 14 residues long. V shed 0 bases and J shed 6 bases, with 9 bases lying between them. Germline V gives CDR1 SGHVS, CDR2 FNYEAQ. CDR3 nucleotide sequence: TGTGCCAGCAGCTTAGCCGAGCGAGCCAATGAGCAGTTCTTC. Protein: CASSLAERANEQFF.

The J gene is TRBJ2-7, the V gene TRBV30; 7 bases line up with TRBD1. Germline V lookup: CDR1 GTSNPN, CDR2 SVGIG (reference sequence). J gave up 5 bases and V 5 bases, and 9 bases lay outside the gene matches. The CDR3 runs 13 residues. The CDR3, as DNA: TGTGCCTGGCTTCGGGACAGCTTCAACGAGCAGTACTTC. This sequence encodes CAWLRDSFNEQYF.

The chain employs TRBV11-3 and TRBJ1-1; D gene ambiguous. Germline CDR1 is SGHNT and CDR2 is YENEEA. Trimming took 4 bases from V and 0 from J, leaving 12 bases between them. This CDR3 comprises 15 residues. CDR3 bases: TGTGCCAGCAGCTCCCGGCGCGGGTTGAACACTGAAGCTTTCTTT. It yields the protein CASSSRRGLNTEAFF.

The chain employs TRBV6-2 or TRBV6-3 and TRBJ2-3; D is possibly TRBD2 (6 bases). Germline V gene data show CDR1 as MNHEY and CDR2 as SVGEGT. This CDR3 contains 15 residues. Trimming stripped 5 bases from V and 8 bases from J, with 20 bases between. The CDR3 DNA sequence: TGTGCCAGCAGTCCCCTCTCTTTGGAGGGTCGTACGCAGTATTTT. Its protein is CASSPLSLEGRTQYF.

The rearrangement uses TRBV9 and TRBJ2-3; D might be TRBD1 (5 bases). V was cut by 3 bases and J by 5 bases, with 10 bases left in between. Germline-derived CDR1 and CDR2 are SGDLS and YYNGEE. The CDR3 is 13 residues long. CDR3 amino acids: CASSARAEDTQYF. The DNA for the CDR3 is TGTGCCAGCAGCGCCAGGGCGGAAGATACGCAGTATTTT.

V usage is TRBV9 and J usage is TRBJ2-3; 7 bases are shared with TRBD2. The V segment lost 2 bases and the J segment 2 bases; nucleotides outside the gene matches: 8. Germline V gene data show CDR1 as SGDLS and CDR2 as YYNGEE. This CDR3 has 16 residues. CDR3 residues: CASSVGLAAPTDTQYF. DNA for the CDR3: TGTGCCAGCAGCGTGGGGCTAGCGGCCCCCACAGATACGCAGTATTTT.

The rearrangement joins TRBV27 to TRBJ2-7, with TRBD2 matching 14 bases. CDR3 length equals 14 residues. Germline lookup yields CDR1 MNHEY and CDR2 SMNVEV (reference sequence). The V and J ends lost 4 bases and 6 bases, in that order; junction bases with no gene match: 2. The CDR3, as DNA: TGTGCCAGCAGTTCCGGGACTAGCGGGAGCGAGCAGTACTTC. Translated, it gives CASSSGTSGSEQYF.